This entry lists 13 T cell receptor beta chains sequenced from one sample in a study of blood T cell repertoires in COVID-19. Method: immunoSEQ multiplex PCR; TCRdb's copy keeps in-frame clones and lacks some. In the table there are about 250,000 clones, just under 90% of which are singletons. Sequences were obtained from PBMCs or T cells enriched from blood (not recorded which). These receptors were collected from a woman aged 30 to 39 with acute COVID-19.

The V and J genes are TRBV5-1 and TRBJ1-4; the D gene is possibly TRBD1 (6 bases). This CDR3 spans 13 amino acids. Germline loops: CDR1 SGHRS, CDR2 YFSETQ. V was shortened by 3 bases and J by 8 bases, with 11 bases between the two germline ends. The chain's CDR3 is CASSSEQGEKLFF. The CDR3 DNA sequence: TGCGCCAGCAGCTCGGAACAGGGCGAAAAACTGTTTTTT.

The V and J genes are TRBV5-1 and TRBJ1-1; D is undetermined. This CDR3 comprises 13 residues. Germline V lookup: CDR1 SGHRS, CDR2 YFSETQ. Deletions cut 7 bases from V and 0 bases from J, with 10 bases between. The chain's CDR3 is CASSSTVNTEAFF. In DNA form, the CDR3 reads TGCGCCAGCTCCTCTACAGTGAACACTGAAGCTTTCTTT.

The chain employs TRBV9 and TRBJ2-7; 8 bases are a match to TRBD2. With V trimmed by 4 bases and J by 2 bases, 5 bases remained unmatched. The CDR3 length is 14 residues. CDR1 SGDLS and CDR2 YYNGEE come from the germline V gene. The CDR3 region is CASSPGLAPYEQYF. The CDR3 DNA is TGTGCCAGCAGCCCAGGACTAGCCCCCTACGAGCAGTACTTC.

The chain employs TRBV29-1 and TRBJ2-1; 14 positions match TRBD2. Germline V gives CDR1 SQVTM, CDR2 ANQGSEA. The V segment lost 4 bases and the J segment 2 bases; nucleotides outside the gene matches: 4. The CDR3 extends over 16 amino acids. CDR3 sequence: CSVGVGLAGAYNEQFF. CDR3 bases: TGCAGCGTTGGCGTGGGACTAGCGGGAGCCTACAATGAGCAGTTCTTC.

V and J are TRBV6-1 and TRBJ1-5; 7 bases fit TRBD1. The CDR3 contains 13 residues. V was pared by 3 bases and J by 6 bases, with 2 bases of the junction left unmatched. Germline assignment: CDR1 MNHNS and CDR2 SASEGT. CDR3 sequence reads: CASSDAGGQPQHF. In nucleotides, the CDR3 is TGTGCCAGCAGTGATGCAGGGGGTCAGCCCCAGCATTTT.

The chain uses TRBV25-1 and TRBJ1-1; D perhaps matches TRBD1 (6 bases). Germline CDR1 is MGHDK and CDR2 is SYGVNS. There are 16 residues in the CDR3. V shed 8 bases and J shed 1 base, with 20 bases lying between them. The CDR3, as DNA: TGTGCCAGCTGCCCGGGACAAGAACACCCGAACACTGAAGCTTTCTTT. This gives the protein CASCPGQEHPNTEAFF. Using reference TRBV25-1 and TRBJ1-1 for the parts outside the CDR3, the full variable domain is EADIYQTPRYLVIGTGKKITLECSQTMGHDKMYWYQQDPGMELHLIHYSYGVNSTEKGDLSSESTVSRIRTEHFPLTLESARPSHTSQYLCASCPGQEHPNTEAFFGQGTRLTVV.

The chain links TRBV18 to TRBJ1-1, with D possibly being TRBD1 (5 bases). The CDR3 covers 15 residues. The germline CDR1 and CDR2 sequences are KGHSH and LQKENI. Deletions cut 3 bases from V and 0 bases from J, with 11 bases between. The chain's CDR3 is CASSPGGTMNTEAFF. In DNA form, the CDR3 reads TGTGCCAGCTCACCGGGGGGTACCATGAACACTGAAGCTTTCTTT.

CDR3 loop: CASSLELAGGTDTQYF. CDR3 nucleotides: TGTGCCAGCAGCCTCGAACTAGCGGGGGGCACAGATACGCAGTATTTT. The rearrangement links TRBV9 to TRBJ2-3; 11 bases agree with TRBD2. V gave up 4 bases and J gave up 1 base; unmatched junction bases: 5. Germline assignment: CDR1 SGDLS and CDR2 YYNGEE. CDR3 length: 16 amino acids.

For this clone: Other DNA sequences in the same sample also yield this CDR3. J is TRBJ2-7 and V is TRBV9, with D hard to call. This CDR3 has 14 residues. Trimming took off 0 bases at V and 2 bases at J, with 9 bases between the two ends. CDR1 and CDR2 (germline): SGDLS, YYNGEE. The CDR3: CASSVGGGTYEQYF. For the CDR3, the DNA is TGTGCCAGCAGCGTAGGAGGCGGAACCTACGAGCAGTACTTC.

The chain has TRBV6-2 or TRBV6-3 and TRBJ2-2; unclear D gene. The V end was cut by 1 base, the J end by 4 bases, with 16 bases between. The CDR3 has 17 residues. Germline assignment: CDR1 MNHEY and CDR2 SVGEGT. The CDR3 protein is CASSYLASKRSTGELFF. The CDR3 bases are TGTGCCAGCAGTTACTTAGCTTCGAAACGGAGCACCGGGGAGCTGTTTTTT.

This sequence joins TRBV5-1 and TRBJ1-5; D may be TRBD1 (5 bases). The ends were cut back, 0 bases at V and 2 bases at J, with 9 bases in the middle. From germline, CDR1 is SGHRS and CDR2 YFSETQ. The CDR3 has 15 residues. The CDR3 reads CASSLETGGNQPQHF. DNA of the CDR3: TGCGCCAGCAGCTTGGAGACGGGGGGCAATCAGCCCCAGCATTTT.

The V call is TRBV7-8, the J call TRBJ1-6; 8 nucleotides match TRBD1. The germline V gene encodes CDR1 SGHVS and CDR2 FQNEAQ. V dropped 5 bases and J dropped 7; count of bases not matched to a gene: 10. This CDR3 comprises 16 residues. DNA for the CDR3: TGTGCCAGCAGCCCGGACCGGACAGGGAAGAATTCACCCCTCCACTTT. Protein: CASSPDRTGKNSPLHF.

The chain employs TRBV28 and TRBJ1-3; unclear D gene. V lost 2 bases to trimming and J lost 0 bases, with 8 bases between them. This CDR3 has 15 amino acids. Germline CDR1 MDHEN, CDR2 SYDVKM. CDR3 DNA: TGTGCCAGCAGTTTAGCAGATTCCTCTGGAAACACCATATATTTT. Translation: CASSLADSSGNTIYF.